A single T cell receptor beta chain is shown here with its context. Its antigen is still unknown. Library preparation (for TCRbeta) was performed with unique molecular identifiers. TCRdb fed the PCR reads into MiXCR, producing one record per CDR3 protein. Of 60,000 or so distinct CDR3 sequences listed, 44% were seen once; the top ten hold under 98%. This sample is drawn from a study of T-cell reconstitution after alpha-beta-depleted transplantation in children. Findings and caveats of the study: T-cell numbers and diversity one year post-transplant derived largely from freshly generated T cells. It was reported that alpha-beta T cells came from several hundred expanded graft clones (about two months after transplant). Some patients' high day-60 TCRbeta diversity was attributed to recipient cells surviving conditioning.

With 0 bases clipped from V and 4 bases from J, the junction kept 5 bases outside the gene matches. Germline lookup yields CDR1 DFQATT and CDR2 SNEGSKA (reference sequence). This CDR3 region has 14 residues. This clonotype was sampled from a male patient between 10 and 17 years old who had a stem cell transplant for acute lymphoblastic leukemia, so the T cells may come from the graft donor. The rearrangement links TRBV20-1 to TRBJ2-7; 8 bases align to TRBD2. The sequences come from PBMCs, mostly from graft donor cells, collected 360 days after TCRalphabeta/CD19-depleted stem cell transplant. DNA of the CDR3: TGCAGTGCTAGAGATACAGGGACTAGGTACGAGCAGTACTTC. Its translation: CSARDTGTRYEQYF.